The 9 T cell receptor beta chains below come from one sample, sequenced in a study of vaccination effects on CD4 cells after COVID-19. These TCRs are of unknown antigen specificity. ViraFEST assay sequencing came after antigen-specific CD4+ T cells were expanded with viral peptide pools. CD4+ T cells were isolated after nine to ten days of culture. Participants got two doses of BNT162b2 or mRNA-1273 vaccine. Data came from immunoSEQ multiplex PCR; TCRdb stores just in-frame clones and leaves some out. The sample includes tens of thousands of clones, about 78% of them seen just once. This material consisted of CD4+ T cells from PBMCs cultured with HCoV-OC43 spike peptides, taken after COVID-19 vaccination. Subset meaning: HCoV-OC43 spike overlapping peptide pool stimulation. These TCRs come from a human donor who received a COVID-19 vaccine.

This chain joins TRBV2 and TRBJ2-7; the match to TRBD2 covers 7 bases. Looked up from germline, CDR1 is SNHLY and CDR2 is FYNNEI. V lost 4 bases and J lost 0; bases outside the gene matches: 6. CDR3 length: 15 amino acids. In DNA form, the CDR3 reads TGTGCCAGCAGTGCGGCGGGGGTCCTCTCCTACGAGCAGTACGTC. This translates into CASSAAGVLSYEQYV.

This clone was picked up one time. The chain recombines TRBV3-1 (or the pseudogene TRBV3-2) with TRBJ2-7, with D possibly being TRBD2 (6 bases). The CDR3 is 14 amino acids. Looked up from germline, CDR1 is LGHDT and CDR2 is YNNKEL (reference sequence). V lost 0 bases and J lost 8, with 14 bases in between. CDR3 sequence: CASSQDSAAGKQYV. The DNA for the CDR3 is TGTGCCAGCAGCCAAGATTCGGCTGCGGGGAAGCAGTACGTC.

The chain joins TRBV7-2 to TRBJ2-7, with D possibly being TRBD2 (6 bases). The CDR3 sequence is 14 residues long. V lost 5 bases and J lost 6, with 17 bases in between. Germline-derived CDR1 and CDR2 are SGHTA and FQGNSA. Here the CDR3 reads CASSPGGQGGEQYV. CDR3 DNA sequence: TGTGCCAGCAGCCCCGGGGGTCAGGGAGGCGAGCAGTACGTC.

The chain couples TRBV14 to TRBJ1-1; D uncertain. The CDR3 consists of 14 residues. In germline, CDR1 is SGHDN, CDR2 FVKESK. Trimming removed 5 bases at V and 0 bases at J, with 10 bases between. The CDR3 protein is CASSNSGMNTEAFF. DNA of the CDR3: TGTGCCAGCAGCAACTCCGGGATGAACACTGAAGCTTTCTTT.

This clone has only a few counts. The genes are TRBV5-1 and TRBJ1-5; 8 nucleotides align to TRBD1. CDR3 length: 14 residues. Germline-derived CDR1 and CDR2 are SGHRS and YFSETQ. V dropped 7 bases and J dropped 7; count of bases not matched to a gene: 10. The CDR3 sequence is CASWNGQGYQPQHF. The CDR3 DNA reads TGCGCCAGCTGGAATGGACAGGGTTACCAGCCCCAGCATTTT.

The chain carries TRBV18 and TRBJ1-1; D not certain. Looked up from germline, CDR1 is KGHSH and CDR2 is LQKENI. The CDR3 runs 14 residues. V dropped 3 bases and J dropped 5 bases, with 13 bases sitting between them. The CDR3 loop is CASSPPSPRTEAFF. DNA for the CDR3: TGTGCCAGCTCACCCCCTTCTCCGAGGACTGAAGCTTTCTTT.

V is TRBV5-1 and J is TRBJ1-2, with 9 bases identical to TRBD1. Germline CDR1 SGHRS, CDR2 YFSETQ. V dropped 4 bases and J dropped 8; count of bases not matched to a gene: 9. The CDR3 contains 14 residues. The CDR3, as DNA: TGCGCCAGCAGCCCGACGGGACAGGGTTTCGGCTACACCTTC. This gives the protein CASSPTGQGFGYTF.

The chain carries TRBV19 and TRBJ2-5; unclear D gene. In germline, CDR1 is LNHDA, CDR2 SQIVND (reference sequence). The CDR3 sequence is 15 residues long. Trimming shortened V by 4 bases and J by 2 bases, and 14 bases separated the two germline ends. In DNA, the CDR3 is TGTGCCAGTAGTAACCAACTCGTAGGGCAAGAGACCCAGTACTTC. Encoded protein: CASSNQLVGQETQYF.

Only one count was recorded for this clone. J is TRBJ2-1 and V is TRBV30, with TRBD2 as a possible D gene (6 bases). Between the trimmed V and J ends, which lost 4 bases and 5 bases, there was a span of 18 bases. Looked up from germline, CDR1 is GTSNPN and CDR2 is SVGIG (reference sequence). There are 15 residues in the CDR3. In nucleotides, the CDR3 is TGTGCCTGGACGAAGGGACTTGGAACGAACAATGAGCAGTTCTTC. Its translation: CAWTKGLGTNNEQFF. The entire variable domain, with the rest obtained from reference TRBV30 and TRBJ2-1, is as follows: SQTIHQWPATLVQPVGSPLSLECTVEGTSNPNLYWYRQAAGRGLQLLFYSVGIGQISSEVPQNLSASRPQDRQFILSSKKLLLSDSGFYLCAWTKGLGTNNEQFFGPGTRLTVL.